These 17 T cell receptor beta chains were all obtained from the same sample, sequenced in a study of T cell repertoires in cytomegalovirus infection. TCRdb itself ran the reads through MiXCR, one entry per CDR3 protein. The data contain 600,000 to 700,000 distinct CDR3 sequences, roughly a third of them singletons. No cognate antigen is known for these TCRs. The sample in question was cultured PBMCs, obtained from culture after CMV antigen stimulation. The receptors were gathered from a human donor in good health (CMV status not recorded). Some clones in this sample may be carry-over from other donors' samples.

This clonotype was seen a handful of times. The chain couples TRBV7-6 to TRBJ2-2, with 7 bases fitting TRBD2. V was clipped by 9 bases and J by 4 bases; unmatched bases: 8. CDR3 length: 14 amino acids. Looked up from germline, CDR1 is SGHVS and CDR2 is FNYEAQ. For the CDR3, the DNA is TGTGCCAGAGAGGGAGGGGCGGCCACCGGGGAGCTGTTTTTT. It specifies CAREGGAATGELFF. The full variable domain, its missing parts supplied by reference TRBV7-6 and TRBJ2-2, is GAGVSQSPRYKVTKRGQDVALRCDPISGHVSLYWYRQALGQGPEFLTYFNYEAQQDKSGLPNDRFSAERPEGSISTLTIQRTEQRDSAMYRCAREGGAATGELFFGEGSRLTVL.

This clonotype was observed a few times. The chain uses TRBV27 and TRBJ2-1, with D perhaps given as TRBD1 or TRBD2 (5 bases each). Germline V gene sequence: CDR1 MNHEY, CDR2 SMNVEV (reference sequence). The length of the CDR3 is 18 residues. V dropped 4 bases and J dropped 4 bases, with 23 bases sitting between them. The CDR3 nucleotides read TGTGCCAGCAGTTCTATGAATTCCGGGACCCGCTGGTACAATGAGCAGTTCTTC. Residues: CASSSMNSGTRWYNEQFF.

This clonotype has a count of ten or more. CDR3 DNA sequence: TGTGCCTGGAGAGACAGGGGGAACTATGGCTACACCTTC. It translates to CAWRDRGNYGYTF. The V gene is TRBV30, the J gene TRBJ1-2; 9 bases are a match to TRBD1. CDR1 is GTSNPN, CDR2 SVGIG, per germline (reference sequence). The CDR3 totals 13 residues. V dropped 3 bases and J dropped 2; count of bases not matched to a gene: 1.

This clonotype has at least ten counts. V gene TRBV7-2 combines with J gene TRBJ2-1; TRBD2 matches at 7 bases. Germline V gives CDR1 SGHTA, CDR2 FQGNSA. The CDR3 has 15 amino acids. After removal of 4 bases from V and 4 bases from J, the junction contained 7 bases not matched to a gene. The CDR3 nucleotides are TGTGCCAGCAGCTCAACCGGGGAGGGGTACAATGAGCAGTTCTTC. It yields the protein CASSSTGEGYNEQFF.

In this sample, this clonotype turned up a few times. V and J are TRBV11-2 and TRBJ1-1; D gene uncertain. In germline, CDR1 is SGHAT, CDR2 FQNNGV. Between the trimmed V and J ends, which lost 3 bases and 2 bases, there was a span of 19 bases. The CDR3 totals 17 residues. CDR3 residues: CASSFGWLVGINTEAFF. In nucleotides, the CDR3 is TGTGCCAGCAGCTTCGGTTGGTTGGTGGGAATCAACACTGAAGCTTTCTTT.

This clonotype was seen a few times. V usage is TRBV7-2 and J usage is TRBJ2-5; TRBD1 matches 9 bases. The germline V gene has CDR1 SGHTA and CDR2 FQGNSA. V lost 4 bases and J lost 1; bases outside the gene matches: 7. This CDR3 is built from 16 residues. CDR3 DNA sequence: TGTGCCAGCAGCTGGAGCGTGGGACAGGGCCAAGAGACCCAGTACTTC. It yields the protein CASSWSVGQGQETQYF.

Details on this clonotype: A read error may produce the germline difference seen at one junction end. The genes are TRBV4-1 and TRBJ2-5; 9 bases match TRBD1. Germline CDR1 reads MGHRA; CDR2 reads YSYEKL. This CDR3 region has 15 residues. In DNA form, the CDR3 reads TGTGCCAGCCGCCAAGAGGGGACAGGGCAAGAGACCCAGTACTTC. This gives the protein CASRQEGTGQETQYF.

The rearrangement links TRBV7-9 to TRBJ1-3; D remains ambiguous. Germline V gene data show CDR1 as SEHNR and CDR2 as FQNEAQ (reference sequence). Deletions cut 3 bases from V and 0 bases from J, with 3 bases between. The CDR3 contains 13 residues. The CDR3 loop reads CASSLISGNTIYF. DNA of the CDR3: TGTGCCAGCAGCTTGATCTCTGGAAACACCATATATTTT.

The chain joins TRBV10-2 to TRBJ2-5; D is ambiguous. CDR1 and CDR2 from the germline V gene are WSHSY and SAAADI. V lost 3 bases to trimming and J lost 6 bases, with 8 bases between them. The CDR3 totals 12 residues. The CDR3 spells CASSESFKTQYF. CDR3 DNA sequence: TGCGCCAGCAGTGAATCATTTAAGACCCAGTACTTC.

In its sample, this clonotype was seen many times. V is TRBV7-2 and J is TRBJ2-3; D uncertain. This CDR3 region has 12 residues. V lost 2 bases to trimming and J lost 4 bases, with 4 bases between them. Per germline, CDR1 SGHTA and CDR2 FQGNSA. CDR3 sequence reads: CASSLLADTQYF. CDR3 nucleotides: TGTGCCAGCAGCTTACTAGCAGATACGCAGTATTTT.

CDR3 amino acids: CASSLSGGWGTEAFF. Here the CDR3 DNA reads TGCGCCAGCAGCTTGTCGGGGGGATGGGGCACTGAAGCTTTCTTT. The chain is built from TRBV5-1 and TRBJ1-1; D is perhaps TRBD1 (5 bases). This CDR3 contains 15 residues. Trimming left V 1 base short and J 4 bases short, with 14 bases between. Germline V gives CDR1 SGHRS, CDR2 YFSETQ.

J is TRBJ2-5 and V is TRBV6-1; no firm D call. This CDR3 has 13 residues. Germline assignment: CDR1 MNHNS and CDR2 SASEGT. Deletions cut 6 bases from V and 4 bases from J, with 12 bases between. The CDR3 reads CASRVSLRETQYF. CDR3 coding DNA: TGTGCCAGCAGAGTTAGCTTACGAGAGACCCAGTACTTC.

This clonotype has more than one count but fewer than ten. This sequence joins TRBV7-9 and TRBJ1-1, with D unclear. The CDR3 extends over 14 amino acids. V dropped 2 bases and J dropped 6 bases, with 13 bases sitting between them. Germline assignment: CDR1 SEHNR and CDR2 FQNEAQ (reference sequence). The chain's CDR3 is CASSLSSAASEAFF. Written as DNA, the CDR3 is TGTGCCAGCAGCTTAAGTTCGGCGGCCTCTGAAGCTTTCTTT. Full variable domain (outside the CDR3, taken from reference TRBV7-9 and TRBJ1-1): DTGVSQNPRHKITKRGQNVTFRCDPISEHNRLYWYRQTLGQGPEFLTYFQNEAQLEKSRLLSDRFSAERPKGSFSTLEIQRTEQGDSAMYLCASSLSSAASEAFFGQGTRLTVV.

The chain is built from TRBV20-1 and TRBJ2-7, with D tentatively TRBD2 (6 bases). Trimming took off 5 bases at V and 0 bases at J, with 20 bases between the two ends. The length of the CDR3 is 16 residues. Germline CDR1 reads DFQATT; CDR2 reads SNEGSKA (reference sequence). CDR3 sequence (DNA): TGCAGTGCTGGGAAGCACCGGGACTTAATCTCCTACGAGCAGTACTTC. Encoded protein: CSAGKHRDLISYEQYF.

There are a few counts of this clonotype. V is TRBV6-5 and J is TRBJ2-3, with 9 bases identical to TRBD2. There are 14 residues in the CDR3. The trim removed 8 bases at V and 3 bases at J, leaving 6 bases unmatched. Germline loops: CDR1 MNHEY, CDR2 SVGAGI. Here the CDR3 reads CASGRGGGTDTQYF. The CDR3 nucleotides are TGTGCCAGCGGGCGGGGGGGCGGGACAGATACGCAGTATTTT.

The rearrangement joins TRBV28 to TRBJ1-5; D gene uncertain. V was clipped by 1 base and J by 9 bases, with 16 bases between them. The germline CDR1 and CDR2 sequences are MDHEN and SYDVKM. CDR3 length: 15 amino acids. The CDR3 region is CASSLSVGQLAPQHF. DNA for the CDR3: TGTGCCAGCAGTTTATCTGTTGGTCAGCTCGCGCCCCAGCATTTT. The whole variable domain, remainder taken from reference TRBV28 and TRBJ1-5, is DVKVTQSSRYLVKRTGEKVFLECVQDMDHENMFWYRQDPGLGLRLIYFSYDVKMKEKGDIPEGYSVSREKKERFSLILESASTNQTSMYLCASSLSVGQLAPQHFGDGTRLSIL.

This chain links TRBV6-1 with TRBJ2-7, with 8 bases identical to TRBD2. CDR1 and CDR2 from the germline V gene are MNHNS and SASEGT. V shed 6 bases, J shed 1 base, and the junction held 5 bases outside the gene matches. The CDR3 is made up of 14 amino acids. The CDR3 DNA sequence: TGTGCCAGCAGGCCGGGACTAGGTTCCTACGAGCAGTACTTC. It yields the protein CASRPGLGSYEQYF.